This entry features one TCR beta chain sequence. The record originates from a study of blood T cell repertoires in COVID-19. Study information: Italy, Spain and the United States were the sources of the convalescent and acute COVID-19 samples. PBMCs, B-cell-depleted T cells, or T cells provided the cDNA or gDNA that made up the material.

The CDR3 spans 12 residues. Trimming cost V 5 bases and J 3 bases; bases outside gene matches: 1. Measured with immunoSEQ multiplex PCR; TCRdb has only the in-frame clones, and not every one. The sample lists roughly 250,000 clones; around four fifths were seen once. V usage is TRBV12-3 or TRBV12-4 and J usage is TRBJ2-7; 7 positions agree with TRBD1. The receptor was derived from a woman aged 55-75 years with active or convalescent COVID-19. Sequencing was performed on peripheral blood. The CDR3 sequence: CASSRTGYEQYV. The CDR3 coding sequence is TGTGCCAGCAGTCGGACAGGCTACGAGCAGTACGTC.